Detailed here is one T cell receptor beta chain. Original processing notes: Reference gene primer amplification in the assay estimated nucleated cell counts. Clones were read by immunoSEQ multiplex PCR, and TCRdb kept only the in-frame ones, dropping some. The V and J calls and clone size were taken over from that table, and D and trimming were inferred from the DNA. Among under 200,000 clones listed, over 75% were seen once. The data were taken from a study of blood T cell repertoires in COVID-19. Study information: Material from acute and convalescent COVID-19 was sourced from the United States, Italy and Spain. Nucleic acid was either cDNA or gDNA, and it came from T cells, B-cell-depleted T cells, or PBMCs.

Those enrolled, adults aged roughly 18 to 95 years, came from 25 or so US areas. Germline V gene sequence: CDR1 MNHEY, CDR2 SVGAGI. The CDR3 has 14 amino acids. Trimming stripped 4 bases from V and 4 bases from J, with 13 bases between. The sequenced sample was PBMCs or T cells enriched from blood (not recorded which). The sequence derives from a woman younger than 35 who had recovered from COVID-19. The rearrangement uses TRBV6-5 and TRBJ1-2; the D gene is possibly TRBD1 (6 bases). CDR3 amino acids: CASSLDRNLYGYTF. CDR3 nucleotide sequence: TGTGCCAGCAGTTTAGACAGGAACCTCTATGGCTACACCTTC.